These T cell receptor beta chains were read from a single sample in a study of blood T cell repertoires in COVID-19. TCRdb's table, derived via immunoSEQ multiplex PCR, lists solely in-frame clones and lacks some. The sample contains about 22,000 clones, 85% to 90% of which appear only once. Sequenced material: peripheral blood. Source of these receptors: a man in his 70s with COVID-19, enrolled during active disease. The CDR3 runs from the conserved cysteine through the conserved F or W.

CASSFQGTSGGQPQHF,TRBV7-2
CASRRDSYTGELFF,TRBV3-1/TRBV3-2
CASSLPPSGTSSYEQFF,TRBV5-5
CASSEGANNQPQHF,TRBV6-1
CASTPSGGAYNEQFF,TRBV7-9
CASDNVYNEQFF,TRBV19
CASSPRGSGQGYSPLHF,TRBV7-6
CASSSIAGAADTQYF,TRBV28
CASGLEGTGELFF,TRBV2
CASSWDRGSYEQYF,TRBV7-8
CSVEDRTGGPHEQYF,TRBV29-1
CASSSGWGADTQYF,TRBV11-2
CASSLPGEETQYF,TRBV5-6
CASKHTDTQYF,TRBV11-2
CASSLSLNTEAFF,TRBV27
CATEIPGLAGVEQFF,TRBV7-9
CASTGGNSPLHF,TRBV11-2
CASNPWLAEIEETQYF,TRBV6-6
CASSQDRGRTDTQYF,TRBV19
CASSRDRVNNEQFF,TRBV7-9
CASSLGLAGVSSYNEQFF,TRBV7-9
CSARDREGAFF,TRBV20-1
CASSWSRDRGRGEKLFF,TRBV7-9
CASLRTSGRALGETQYF,TRBV5-4
CASSQVSRDTEAFF,TRBV4-1
CASSQVFTGSTYNEQFF,TRBV3-1/TRBV3-2
CASAKRDTQYF,TRBV6-6
CASSRRTGPGNTIYF,TRBV7-2
CASSSSGGAGQYF,TRBV11-2
CASSPARSTYNEQFF,TRBV7-9
CASSLDRNYGYTF,TRBV5-4
CASSLLPTDYSNQPQHF,TRBV7-7
CASRSRGSNTEAFF,TRBV6-5